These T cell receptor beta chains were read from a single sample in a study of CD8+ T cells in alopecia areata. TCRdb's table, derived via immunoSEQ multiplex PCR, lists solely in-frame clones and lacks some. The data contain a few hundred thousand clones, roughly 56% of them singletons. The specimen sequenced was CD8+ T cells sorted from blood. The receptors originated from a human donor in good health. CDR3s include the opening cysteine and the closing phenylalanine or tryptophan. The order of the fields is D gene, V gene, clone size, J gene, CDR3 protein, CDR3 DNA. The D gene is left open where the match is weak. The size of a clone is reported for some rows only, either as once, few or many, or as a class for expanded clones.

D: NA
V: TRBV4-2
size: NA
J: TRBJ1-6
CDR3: CASSPSGGGPESPLHF
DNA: TGTGCCAGCAGCCCGTCGGGGGGAGGTCCGGAATCACCCCTCCACTTT

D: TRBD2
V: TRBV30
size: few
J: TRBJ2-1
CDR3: CAWSVGRTSSNNEQFF
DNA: TGTGCCTGGAGTGTCGGCCGGACTAGCAGTAACAATGAGCAGTTCTTC

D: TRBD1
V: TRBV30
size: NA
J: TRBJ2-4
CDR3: CAWAGTENIQYF
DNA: TGTGCCTGGGCCGGGACAGAAAACATTCAGTACTTC

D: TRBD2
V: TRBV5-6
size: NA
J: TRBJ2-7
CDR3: CASSTEGGVGLRAYEQYF
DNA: TGTGCCAGCAGCACGGAGGGAGGGGTAGGCTTAAGAGCCTACGAGCAGTACTTC

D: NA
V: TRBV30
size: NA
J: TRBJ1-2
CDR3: CAWSVIGNYGYTF
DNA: TGTGCCTGGAGTGTAATAGGAAACTATGGCTACACCTTC

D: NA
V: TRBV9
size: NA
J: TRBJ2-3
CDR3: CASSTPGLQSLDTQYF
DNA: TGTGCCAGCAGCACACCGGGACTCCAGTCTTTAGATACGCAGTATTTT

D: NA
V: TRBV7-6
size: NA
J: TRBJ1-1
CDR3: CASSTIGDRDGNTEAFF
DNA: TGTGCCAGCAGCACTATTGGGGACCGGGATGGGAACACTGAAGCTTTCTTT

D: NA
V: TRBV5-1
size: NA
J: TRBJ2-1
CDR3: CASSPRPSEQFF
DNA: TGCGCCAGCAGCCCGAGACCCAGTGAGCAGTTCTTC

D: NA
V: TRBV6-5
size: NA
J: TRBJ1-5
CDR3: CASSLANQPQHF
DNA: TGTGCCAGCAGCCTAGCGAATCAGCCCCAGCATTTT

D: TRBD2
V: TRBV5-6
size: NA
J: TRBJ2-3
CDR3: CASSSLGGGSTDTQYF
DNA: TGTGCCAGCAGCTCCCTCGGGGGGGGGAGCACAGATACGCAGTATTTT